The 5 T cell receptor beta chains below come from one sample, sequenced in a study of shared clonotypes between healthy human individuals. The table came from immunoSEQ multiplex PCR; TCRdb's copy has only in-frame clones and leaves some out. The repertoire includes more than 1,200,000 clones, approximately 98.5% of them detected once, and 0.36% sits in the top ten. What was sequenced was naive CD4+ T cells sorted from blood. The subset is: CD45RA+ positively selected. The receptor set was obtained from a man aged 30 to 39 in good health.

The CDR3 DNA reads as TGTGCCAGCAGTTTGTGGGTCCCTTCTGGGGCCAACGTCCTGACTTTC. This translates into CASSLWVPSGANVLTF. The chain couples TRBV28 to TRBJ2-6; no clear D. This CDR3 spans 16 amino acids. Germline loops: CDR1 MDHEN, CDR2 SYDVKM. Between the trimmed V and J ends, which lost 3 bases and 1 base, there was a span of 10 bases.

V gene TRBV28 combines with J gene TRBJ1-5; D is undetermined. Trimming stripped 7 bases from V and 6 bases from J, with 10 bases between. This CDR3 comprises 12 residues. Germline values: CDR1 MDHEN, CDR2 SYDVKM. Here the CDR3 DNA reads TGTGCCAGCACCAAACTAATTCAGCCCCAGCATTTT. The encoded protein is CASTKLIQPQHF.

V gene TRBV11-2 combines with J gene TRBJ2-7, with D tentatively TRBD2 (5 bases). The germline V and J ends were trimmed by 2 bases and 0 bases, with 14 bases remaining between them. CDR1 SGHAT and CDR2 FQNNGV come from the germline V gene. The CDR3 loop spans 16 amino acids. CDR3 loop: CASSLLFSASSYEQYF. CDR3 sequence (DNA): TGTGCCAGCAGCTTACTATTTAGCGCGAGCTCCTACGAGCAGTACTTC.

V usage is TRBV5-1 and J usage is TRBJ1-2, with 8 bases matching TRBD1. The CDR3 is made up of 13 amino acids. Germline-derived CDR1 and CDR2 are SGHRS and YFSETQ. V lost 3 bases and J lost 6; bases outside the gene matches: 4. CDR3 in DNA: TGCGCCAGCAGCTCCCAGGACAGGGATGGCTACACCTTC. Amino acids: CASSSQDRDGYTF.

This clone was detected once. The chain uses TRBV11-3 and TRBJ2-5, with D hard to call. Per the germline V gene, CDR1 is SGHNT and CDR2 is YENEEA. This CDR3 comprises 13 residues. V was pared by 5 bases and J by 5 bases, with 12 bases between. DNA of the CDR3: TGTGCCAGCAGCCCGGACCCACGGGAGACCCAGTACTTC. This codes for CASSPDPRETQYF.